This T cell receptor (beta chain) was recorded in a study of cytomegalovirus exposure and HLA in healthy donors. Across the whole study: Earlier, some 170 million T cells were analyzed, and some 120 million unique TCR beta sequences were found among them.

A remark on this clone: Its specificity is not known. This specimen includes other DNA sequences encoding the same CDR3.

Whole-study findings and limits: CMV serostatus stood as the only immune exposure information on hand. A later analysis linked a missense DCLRE1C variant to TCR beta V- and J-gene trimming.

In the PCR, 60 Vbeta and 13 Jbeta primers were used. Only in-frame clones appear in the TCRdb table, and some are missing; sequencing was by immunoSEQ multiplex PCR. Among approximately 120,000 clones listed, 76% were seen once. CDR1 SNHLY and CDR2 FYNNEI come from the germline V gene. The CDR3 has 15 residues. With 4 bases clipped from V and 5 bases from J, the junction kept 7 bases outside the gene matches. The origin of this receptor is a woman aged 45-59 years in good health and CMV-seropositive. This sequence joins TRBV2 and TRBJ2-5; 10 bases align to TRBD1. The specimen sequenced was PBMCs. In DNA form, the CDR3 reads TGTGCCAGCAGTGGAGGACAGGGGGACGGGGAGACCCAGTACTTC. Translated, it gives CASSGGQGDGETQYF.